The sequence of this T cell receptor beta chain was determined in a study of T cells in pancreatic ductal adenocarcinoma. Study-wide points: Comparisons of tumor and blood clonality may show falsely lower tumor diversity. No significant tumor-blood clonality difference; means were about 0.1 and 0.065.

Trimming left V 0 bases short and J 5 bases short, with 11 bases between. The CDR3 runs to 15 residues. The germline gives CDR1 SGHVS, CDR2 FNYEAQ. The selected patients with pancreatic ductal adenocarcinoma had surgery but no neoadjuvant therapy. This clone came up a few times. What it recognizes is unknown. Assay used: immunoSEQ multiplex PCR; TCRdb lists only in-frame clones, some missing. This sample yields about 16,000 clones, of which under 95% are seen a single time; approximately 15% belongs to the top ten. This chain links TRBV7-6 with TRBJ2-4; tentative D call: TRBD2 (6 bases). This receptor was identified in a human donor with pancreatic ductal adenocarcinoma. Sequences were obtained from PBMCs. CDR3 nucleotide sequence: TGTGCCAGCAGCTTAGCTCCGGGGGTGGAAAACATTCAGTACTTC. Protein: CASSLAPGVENIQYF.